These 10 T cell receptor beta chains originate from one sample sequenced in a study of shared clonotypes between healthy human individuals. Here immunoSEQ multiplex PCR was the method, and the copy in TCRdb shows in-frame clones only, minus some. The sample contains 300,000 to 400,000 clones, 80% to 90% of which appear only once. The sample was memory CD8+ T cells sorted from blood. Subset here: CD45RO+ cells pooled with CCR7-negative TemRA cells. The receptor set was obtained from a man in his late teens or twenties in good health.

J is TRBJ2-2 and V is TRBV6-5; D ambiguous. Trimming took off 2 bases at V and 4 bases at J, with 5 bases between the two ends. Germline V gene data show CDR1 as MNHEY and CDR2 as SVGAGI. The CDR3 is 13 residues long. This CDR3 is CASSYLSTGELFF. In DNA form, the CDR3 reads TGTGCCAGCAGTTACCTGTCCACCGGGGAGCTGTTTTTT.

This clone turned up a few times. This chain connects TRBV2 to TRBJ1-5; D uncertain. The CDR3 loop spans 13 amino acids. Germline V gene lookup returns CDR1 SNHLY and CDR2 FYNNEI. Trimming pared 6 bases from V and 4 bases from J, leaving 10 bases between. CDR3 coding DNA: TGTGCCAGCAGGAGGGTCGAGAATCAGCCCCAGCATTTT. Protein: CASRRVENQPQHF.

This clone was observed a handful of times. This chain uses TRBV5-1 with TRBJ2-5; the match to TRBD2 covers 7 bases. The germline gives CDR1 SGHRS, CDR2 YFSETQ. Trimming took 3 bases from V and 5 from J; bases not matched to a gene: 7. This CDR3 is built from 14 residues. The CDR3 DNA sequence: TGCGCCAGCAGCTCCCCGGGGGGTCGGGAGACCCAGTACTTC. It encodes CASSSPGGRETQYF.

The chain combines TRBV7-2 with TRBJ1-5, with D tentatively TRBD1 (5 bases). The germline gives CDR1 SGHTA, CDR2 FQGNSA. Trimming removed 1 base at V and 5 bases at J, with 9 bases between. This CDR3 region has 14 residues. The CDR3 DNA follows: TGTGCCAGCAGCTTAGATCAGGGATATCAGCCCCAGCATTTT. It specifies CASSLDQGYQPQHF.

The CDR3 sequence is CATSRGGQGFYEQFF. In DNA form, the CDR3 reads TGTGCCACCAGCAGAGGCGGACAGGGTTTCTATGAGCAGTTCTTC. The chain combines TRBV15 with TRBJ2-1; 8 bases align to TRBD1. V lost 1 base to trimming and J lost 8 bases; unmatched junction nucleotides: 7. In germline, CDR1 is LNHNV, CDR2 YYDKDF (reference sequence). This CDR3 comprises 15 residues.

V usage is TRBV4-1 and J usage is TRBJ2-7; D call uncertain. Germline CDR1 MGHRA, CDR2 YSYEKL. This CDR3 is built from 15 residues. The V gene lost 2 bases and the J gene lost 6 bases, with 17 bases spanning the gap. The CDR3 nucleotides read TGCGCCAGCAGCCAAAGTCCTTTGGCCGATCGCGAGCAGTACTTC. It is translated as CASSQSPLADREQYF.

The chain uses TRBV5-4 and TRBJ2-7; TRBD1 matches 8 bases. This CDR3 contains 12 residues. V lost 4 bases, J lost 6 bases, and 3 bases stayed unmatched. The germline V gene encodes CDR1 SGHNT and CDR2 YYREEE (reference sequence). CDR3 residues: CASSTTGAEQYF. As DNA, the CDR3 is TGTGCCAGCAGCACGACAGGGGCCGAGCAGTACTTC.

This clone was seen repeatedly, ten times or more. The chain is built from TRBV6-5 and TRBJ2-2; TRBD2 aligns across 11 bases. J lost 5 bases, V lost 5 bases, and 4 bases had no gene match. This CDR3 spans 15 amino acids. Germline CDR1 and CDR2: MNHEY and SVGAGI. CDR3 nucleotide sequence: TGTGCCAGCAGTCGCTGGACTAGCGGGACCGGGGAGCTGTTTTTT. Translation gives CASSRWTSGTGELFF.

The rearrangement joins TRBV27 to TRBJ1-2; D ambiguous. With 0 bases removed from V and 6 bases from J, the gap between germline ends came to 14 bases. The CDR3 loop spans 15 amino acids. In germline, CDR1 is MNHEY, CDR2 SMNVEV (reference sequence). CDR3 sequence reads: CASSLSSSGWDGYTF. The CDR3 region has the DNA TGTGCCAGCAGTTTATCGTCCAGCGGGTGGGATGGCTACACCTTC.

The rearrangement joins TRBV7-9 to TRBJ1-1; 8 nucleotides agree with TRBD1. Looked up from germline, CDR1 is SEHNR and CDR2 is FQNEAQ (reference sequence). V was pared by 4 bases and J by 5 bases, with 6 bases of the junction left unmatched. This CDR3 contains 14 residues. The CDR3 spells CASSSTQGGTEAFF. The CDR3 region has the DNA TGTGCCAGCAGCTCTACACAGGGGGGAACTGAAGCTTTCTTT. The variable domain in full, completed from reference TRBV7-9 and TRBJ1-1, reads DTGVSQNPRHKITKRGQNVTFRCDPISEHNRLYWYRQTLGQGPEFLTYFQNEAQLEKSRLLSDRFSAERPKGSFSTLEIQRTEQGDSAMYLCASSSTQGGTEAFFGQGTRLTVV.